Listed below are T cell receptor beta chains from one sample, sequenced in a study of cytomegalovirus exposure and HLA in healthy donors. The repertoire was sequenced with immunoSEQ multiplex PCR; TCRdb's copy has only in-frame clones and lacks some. Listed are roughly 78,000 clones; about 5% falls within the top ten. The specimen was PBMCs. The source is a middle-aged man in good health and CMV-seronegative. CDR3s include the opening cysteine and the closing phenylalanine or tryptophan. The D gene is left open where the match is weak.

>TRBJ2-3|TRBD1|TRBV7-6
CASSGPDRVGTDTQYF
TGTGCCAGCAGCGGCCCGGACAGGGTCGGCACAGATACGCAGTATTTT
>TRBJ1-1|.|TRBV19
CASSMGGAGWNTEAFF
TGTGCCAGTAGTATGGGGGGGGCCGGGTGGAACACTGAAGCTTTCTTT
>TRBJ1-2|TRBD1|TRBV29-1
CSVEDVNRGDGYTF
TGCAGCGTTGAAGATGTGAACAGGGGAGATGGCTACACCTTC
>TRBJ2-3|.|TRBV7-2
CASTGLNTDTQYF
TGTGCCAGCACCGGACTGAACACAGATACGCAGTATTTT
>TRBJ1-6|.|TRBV10-2
CASSEKRIGGSPLHF
TGCGCCAGCAGTGAAAAACGTATCGGTGGTTCACCCCTCCACTTT
>TRBJ1-2|TRBD1|TRBV5-1
CASSLATGVLNYGYTF
TGCGCCAGCAGCTTGGCAACAGGGGTATTAAACTATGGCTACACCTTC
>TRBJ2-3|TRBD1|TRBV10-3
CAITPTGGSDTQYF
TGTGCCATCACCCCGACAGGGGGCTCAGATACGCAGTATTTT
>TRBJ2-1|TRBD1|TRBV10-1
CASSEPGQEDEQFF
TGCGCCAGCAGTGAGCCGGGACAGGAGGATGAGCAGTTCTTC
>TRBJ1-2|.|TRBV5-1
CASSLGGENYGYTF
TGCGCCAGCAGCTTGGGTGGGGAGAACTATGGCTACACCTTC
>TRBJ2-3|.|TRBV19
CASSLREGTDTQYF
TGTGCCAGTAGTCTGAGGGAAGGCACAGATACGCAGTATTTT
>TRBJ2-3|.|TRBV5-4
CASSPSQLASKDTQYF
TGTGCCAGCAGCCCCTCGCAACTAGCCTCCAAAGATACGCAGTATTTT
>TRBJ2-5|TRBD1|TRBV6-5
CASSWGTGRETQYF
TGTGCCAGCAGTTGGGGGACAGGTCGGGAGACCCAGTACTTC
>TRBJ2-7|.|TRBV4-3
CASSQGGRPTYEQYF
TGCGCCAGCAGCCAAGGGGGCAGGCCGACCTACGAGCAGTACTTC
>TRBJ2-3|TRBD2|TRBV29-1
CSVEDGAGASTDTQYF
TGCAGCGTTGAAGATGGAGCGGGAGCTAGCACAGATACGCAGTATTTT
>TRBJ2-3|TRBD2|TRBV5-5
CASTSGAGGATDTQYF
TGTGCCAGCACCTCAGGAGCGGGAGGTGCCACAGATACGCAGTATTTT
>TRBJ1-2|.|TRBV30
CAWSGPVWFGF
TGTGCCTGGAGTGGCCCTGTCTGGTTCGGCTTC
>TRBJ1-2|TRBD1|TRBV28
CASSPWDRANYGYTF
TGTGCCAGCAGTCCCTGGGACAGGGCGAACTATGGCTACACCTTC
>TRBJ2-1|TRBD2|TRBV4-2
CASSQDFAGGSYNEQFF
TGTGCCAGCAGCCAAGACTTCGCCGGGGGGTCCTACAATGAGCAGTTCTTC